One sample yielded the 25 T cell receptor beta chains listed below, sequenced in a study of T cells of healthy individuals. From the 5' RACE reads, TCRdb called clonotypes with MiXCR, one entry per CDR3 protein. The data contain 75,000 to 95,000 distinct CDR3 sequences, roughly 5% of them singletons. These receptors came from a female donor in good health.

This clonotype has a handful of counts. This chain uses TRBV4-3 with TRBJ1-4; D is unclear. The CDR3 extends over 13 amino acids. Germline V lookup: CDR1 LGHNA, CDR2 YSLEER. V was shortened by 0 bases and J by 7 bases, with 6 bases between the two germline ends. This CDR3 is CASSQDLAEKLFF. The CDR3 nucleotides are TGCGCCAGCAGCCAAGATCTGGCTGAAAAACTGTTTTTT.

This clonotype was observed many times. The chain carries TRBV6-1 and TRBJ2-3, with unresolved D. Germline assignment: CDR1 MNHNS and CDR2 SASEGT. This CDR3 has 13 residues. V was cut by 1 base and J by 5 bases, with 7 bases left in between. This chain's CDR3 is CASSEGSRDTQYF. The CDR3 DNA is TGTGCCAGCAGTGAAGGGTCAAGAGATACGCAGTATTTT.

Worth noting for this clonotype: This could be a read error, since a much larger clone is one nucleotide away. Without the conserved terminal phenylalanine or tryptophan, this CDR3 likely stems from a read error. V is TRBV7-8 and J is TRBJ2-4; 7 bases are a match to TRBD1. With 5 bases clipped from V and 4 bases from J, the junction kept 5 bases outside the gene matches. This CDR3 has 14 amino acids. CDR1 and CDR2 from the germline V gene are SGHVS and FQNEAQ. The CDR3 sequence is CASSPLGQKNIQYY. The CDR3 DNA sequence: TGTGCCAGCAGCCCACTGGGACAGAAAAACATTCAGTACTAC.

This clonotype was counted a few times. This rearrangement joins TRBV7-8 to TRBJ1-2; D is unresolved. Trimming pared 4 bases from V and 4 bases from J, leaving 22 bases between. CDR1 and CDR2 (germline): SGHVS, FQNEAQ. The CDR3 length is 17 residues. The CDR3, as DNA: TGTGCCAGCAGCTCTGGGCGGGGAAGATCGGATAGCTATGGCTACACCTTC. This codes for CASSSGRGRSDSYGYTF.

The rearrangement uses TRBV5-1 and TRBJ2-6; 8 nucleotides agree with TRBD1. J gave up 2 bases and V 4 bases, and 5 bases lay outside the gene matches. This CDR3 is 16 amino acids long. From germline, CDR1 is SGHRS and CDR2 YFSETQ. The CDR3 sequence: CASSPLQGAGANVLTF. DNA for the CDR3: TGCGCCAGCAGCCCACTACAGGGGGCTGGGGCCAACGTCCTGACTTTC.

This clonotype has just a few counts. The chain couples TRBV4-3 to TRBJ2-1; possibly TRBD2 for D (6 bases). Looked up from germline, CDR1 is LGHNA and CDR2 is YSLEER. This CDR3 comprises 16 residues. Trimming took off 1 base at V and 0 bases at J, with 10 bases between the two ends. Here the CDR3 reads CASSQAWGGSYNEQFF. The CDR3 coding sequence is TGCGCCAGCAGCCAAGCTTGGGGAGGCTCCTACAATGAGCAGTTCTTC.

This clonotype has only a few counts. The J gene is TRBJ1-1, the V gene TRBV7-9, with D possibly matching TRBD1 (5 bases). The CDR3 extends over 16 amino acids. Germline CDR1 and CDR2: SEHNR and FQNEAQ (reference sequence). V shed 4 bases and J shed 0 bases, with 15 bases lying between them. The CDR3 is CASSSIRGPMNTEAFF. The DNA of the CDR3 is TGTGCCAGCAGCTCTATACGGGGACCCATGAACACTGAAGCTTTCTTT.

This clonotype was seen many times. The J gene is TRBJ2-2, the V gene TRBV7-8; 9 bases agree with TRBD2. The CDR3 covers 16 residues. Germline V gives CDR1 SGHVS, CDR2 FQNEAQ. The J segment lost 4 bases and the V segment lost 5 bases, leaving 8 bases of the junction unmatched. The CDR3 sequence is CASSPRTSAGTGELFF. CDR3 coding DNA: TGTGCCAGCAGCCCAAGGACTAGCGCTGGCACCGGGGAGCTGTTTTTT.

This clonotype has ten or more counts. The chain carries TRBV20-1 and TRBJ2-1, with 8 bases matching TRBD2. J lost 1 base, V lost 0 bases, and 2 bases had no gene match. This CDR3 has 15 amino acids. Germline CDR1 reads DFQATT; CDR2 reads SNEGSKA (reference sequence). CDR3 amino acids: CSARDRGRSYNEQFF. The DNA of the CDR3 is TGCAGTGCTAGAGATCGCGGGAGGTCCTACAATGAGCAGTTCTTC.

This clonotype was counted many times. The chain recombines TRBV18 with TRBJ1-1, with D tentatively TRBD1 (6 bases). V lost 6 bases and J lost 1, with 6 bases in between. The CDR3 extends over 12 amino acids. Per germline, CDR1 KGHSH and CDR2 LQKENI. CDR3 protein: CASSGQNTEAFF. The CDR3 DNA is TGTGCCAGCTCGGGACAGAACACTGAAGCTTTCTTT.

This clonotype has ten or more counts. The chain combines TRBV27 with TRBJ2-5, with TRBD1 identical over 7 bases. J lost 5 bases, V lost 6 bases, and 9 bases had no gene match. The CDR3 totals 14 residues. The germline V gene encodes CDR1 MNHEY and CDR2 SMNVEV (reference sequence). CDR3 loop: CASRRTGSKETQYF. The CDR3, as DNA: TGTGCCAGCAGACGGACAGGCTCGAAGGAGACCCAGTACTTC.

V is TRBV7-9 and J is TRBJ2-6, with a weak D call TRBD1 (5 bases). The germline V gene encodes CDR1 SEHNR and CDR2 FQNEAQ (reference sequence). The V end lost 5 bases, the J end lost 2 bases, and 16 bases lay between the germline ends. This CDR3 has 17 amino acids. CDR3 region: CASSPRGGQAGANVLTF. The CDR3 nucleotides are TGTGCCAGCAGCCCTAGGGGTGGGCAGGCTGGGGCCAACGTCCTGACTTTC.

This clonotype was found many times. The chain has TRBV27 and TRBJ2-7, with D perhaps matching TRBD2 (5 bases). V was cut by 10 bases and J by 4 bases, with 20 bases left in between. Germline V gene data show CDR1 as MNHEY and CDR2 as SMNVEV (reference sequence). The CDR3 has 14 amino acids. The CDR3 DNA reads TGTGCCACCCAGAGGGCGGCCGGTCGGTACGAGCAGTACTTC. As protein: CATQRAAGRYEQYF.

This clonotype was detected only a few times. The rearrangement uses TRBV6-1 and TRBJ1-1; maybe TRBD1 (5 bases). CDR3 length: 11 residues. Germline V gives CDR1 MNHNS, CDR2 SASEGT. V lost 3 bases to trimming and J lost 11 bases, with 10 bases between them. CDR3 nucleotide sequence: TGTGCCAGCAGTGATGTCAGGGAGGCTTTCTTT. It codes for CASSDVREAFF.

This clonotype appeared many times. The gene calls are TRBV14 and TRBJ1-1; D is unclear. Germline assignment: CDR1 SGHDN and CDR2 FVKESK. CDR3 length: 13 amino acids. The V end lost 1 base, the J end lost 4 bases, and 7 bases lay between the germline ends. The chain's CDR3 is CASSQVLFTEAFF. For the CDR3, the DNA is TGTGCCAGCAGCCAAGTGCTTTTCACTGAAGCTTTCTTT.

A few counts support this clonotype. The V and J genes are TRBV11-2 and TRBJ2-3, with 10 bases identical to TRBD1. Germline V gene lookup returns CDR1 SGHAT and CDR2 FQNNGV. With 4 bases clipped from V and 3 bases from J, the junction kept 4 bases outside the gene matches. The CDR3 covers 15 residues. The CDR3 coding sequence is TGTGCCAGCAGCTCCGGACAGGGGGGGACAGATACGCAGTATTTT. Residues: CASSSGQGGTDTQYF.

This clonotype has ten or more counts. The rearrangement uses TRBV20-1 and TRBJ1-5, with TRBD1 as a possible D gene (5 bases). There are 15 residues in the CDR3. Germline V lookup: CDR1 DFQATT, CDR2 SNEGSKA (reference sequence). Deletions cut 5 bases from V and 0 bases from J, with 14 bases between. The CDR3 protein is CSAPLDRYSNQPQHF. CDR3 sequence (DNA): TGCAGTGCTCCCCTTGACAGATATAGCAATCAGCCCCAGCATTTT.

CDR3 in amino acids: CSAPKGRQPQHF. DNA of the CDR3: TGCAGTGCTCCGAAGGGGCGTCAGCCCCAGCATTTT. The V and J genes are TRBV20-1 and TRBJ1-5; TRBD1 is a possible D gene (5 bases). The CDR3 runs 12 residues. V was clipped by 5 bases and J by 6 bases, with 11 bases between them. Germline CDR1 DFQATT, CDR2 SNEGSKA (reference sequence).

This clonotype was seen repeatedly, ten times or more. The chain links TRBV10-3 to TRBJ1-5; D possibly corresponds to TRBD1 (5 bases). This CDR3 is built from 13 residues. The V and J ends lost 6 bases and 3 bases respectively, with 9 bases between them. CDR1 ENHRY and CDR2 SYGVKD come from the germline V gene. The CDR3 spells CAISPGLNQPQHF. Here the CDR3 DNA reads TGTGCCATCAGCCCGGGACTCAATCAGCCCCAGCATTTT.

This clonotype was picked up a small number of times. This rearrangement joins TRBV5-1 to TRBJ1-1; TRBD1 matches at 11 bases. V lost 0 bases, J lost 11 bases, and 6 bases stayed unmatched. This CDR3 spans 14 amino acids. Germline assignment: CDR1 SGHRS and CDR2 YFSETQ. The CDR3 nucleotides read TGCGCCAGCAGCTTGGATGGACAGGGGGCAACGGCTTTCTTT. This codes for CASSLDGQGATAFF.

Ten or more counts support this clonotype. The genes are TRBV20-1 and TRBJ1-2; D may be TRBD1 (5 bases). This CDR3 has 13 residues. CDR1 is DFQATT and CDR2 is SNEGSKA in the germline V gene (reference sequence). The V end was cut by 0 bases, the J end by 5 bases, with 10 bases between. The CDR3 sequence is CSAREGRAYGYTF. The CDR3 DNA reads TGCAGTGCTAGAGAAGGCAGGGCATATGGCTACACCTTC.

In its sample, this clonotype was seen many times. V and J are TRBV28 and TRBJ2-5; D gene uncertain. Trimming removed 6 bases at V and 2 bases at J, with 7 bases between. The CDR3 loop spans 12 amino acids. Germline loops: CDR1 MDHEN, CDR2 SYDVKM. For the CDR3, the DNA is TGTGCCAGCAGCCCAAGTCAAGAGACCCAGTACTTC. This encodes CASSPSQETQYF.

This clonotype appeared many times. The rearrangement uses TRBV4-1 and TRBJ1-2; 8 nucleotides agree with TRBD1. This CDR3 contains 14 residues. V trimming: 0 bases; J trimming: 7 bases; junction bases outside the gene matches: 4. The V gene's germline CDR1 is MGHRA and CDR2 YSYEKL. The CDR3 spells CASSQDSGQAGYTF. CDR3 DNA: TGCGCCAGCAGCCAAGATTCGGGACAGGCTGGCTACACCTTC.

The chain combines TRBV19 with TRBJ1-1; TRBD1 might be the D (6 bases). V lost 5 bases to trimming and J lost 4 bases, with 20 bases between them. Germline-derived CDR1 and CDR2 are LNHDA and SQIVND (reference sequence). The length of the CDR3 is 16 residues. In DNA form, the CDR3 reads TGTGCCAGTAGTGATCGGACAGCCAGTTCGGGCACTGAAGCTTTCTTT. Its translation is CASSDRTASSGTEAFF.

On this clonotype: Possible read error: a much larger clone is one base away. The DNA for the CDR3 is TGTGCCAGCAGCGACAGAGCCGGGGACACTGAAGCTTTCTTT. Amino acids: CASSDRAGDTEAFF. This chain links TRBV7-3 with TRBJ1-1; tentative D call: TRBD1 (5 bases). Germline-derived CDR1 and CDR2 are SGHTA and FQGTGA. The ends were cut back, 5 bases at V and 3 bases at J, with 13 bases in the middle. The CDR3 loop spans 14 amino acids.